Listed here are 30 T cell receptor beta chains from one sample, sequenced in a study of beta chain features in type 1 diabetes. Overall study results and limits: Moderate but significant shortening of TCRB CDR3s was recorded in all four CD4+ subsets from Type 1 diabetes patients.

Their antigen targets remain unknown. Reverse transcribing all isolated RNA meant expressed TCRB transcripts were sequenced. Measured with immunoSEQ multiplex PCR; TCRdb has only the in-frame clones, and not every one. There are hundreds of thousands of clones in the sample; under 15% occur only once, and 0.02% to 0.025% lies in the top ten. Sequenced sample: naive CD4+ T cells from blood. Every receptor here comes from a man younger than 35 with type 1 diabetes.

This clone was picked up a small number of times. V gene TRBV11-3 combines with J gene TRBJ1-1; a weak D match, TRBD1 (6 bases). Trimming pared 5 bases from V and 5 bases from J, leaving 18 bases between. The CDR3 has 15 amino acids. Germline-derived CDR1 and CDR2 are SGHNT and YENEEA. The CDR3 sequence is CASSPGDTWGTEAFF. In nucleotides, the CDR3 is TGTGCCAGCAGCCCGGGGGACACTTGGGGGACTGAAGCTTTCTTT.

The chain is built from TRBV5-6 and TRBJ1-2, with TRBD1 identical over 7 bases. Per the germline V gene, CDR1 is SGHDT and CDR2 is YYEEEE. The J segment lost 2 bases and the V segment lost 3 bases, leaving 4 bases of the junction unmatched. This CDR3 contains 14 residues. The CDR3 nucleotides read TGTGCCAGCAGCTCGACGGACAGGAACTATGGCTACACCTTC. Translation: CASSSTDRNYGYTF.

This clone was picked up a small number of times. This chain joins TRBV9 and TRBJ2-1; 9 bases are a match to TRBD2. Looked up from germline, CDR1 is SGDLS and CDR2 is YYNGEE. The V segment lost 0 bases and the J segment 4 bases; nucleotides outside the gene matches: 11. The CDR3 is made up of 18 amino acids. The CDR3 coding sequence is TGTGCCAGCAGCGTAGCTACGTGGGTAGCGGGGGTGTACAATGAGCAGTTCTTC. Translated, it gives CASSVATWVAGVYNEQFF.

The chain uses TRBV29-1 and TRBJ2-1; D tentatively reads TRBD1 or TRBD2 (5 bases each). Looked up from germline, CDR1 is SQVTM and CDR2 is ANQGSEA. Trimming cost V 7 bases and J 5 bases, with 12 bases left between them. The CDR3 loop spans 12 amino acids. The CDR3 is CSAGDGNNEQFF. The CDR3, as DNA: TGCAGCGCTGGGGACGGAAACAATGAGCAGTTCTTC.

J is TRBJ1-2 and V is TRBV28; D possibly corresponds to TRBD1 (6 bases). Trimming pared 6 bases from V and 4 bases from J, leaving 12 bases between. The germline CDR1 and CDR2 sequences are MDHEN and SYDVKM. The CDR3 is 13 residues long. The CDR3 loop is CASSQDSSYGYTF. The CDR3 DNA reads as TGTGCCAGCAGCCAGGACAGTTCCTATGGCTACACCTTC.

V gene TRBV13 combines with J gene TRBJ2-3; tentatively, D is TRBD1 or TRBD2 (5 bases each). Per the germline V gene, CDR1 is PRHDT and CDR2 is FYEKMQ (reference sequence). The CDR3 totals 13 residues. V shed 3 bases and J shed 5 bases, with 9 bases lying between them. The CDR3 coding sequence is TGTGCCAGCAGCTTTAGAGGGGTAGATACGCAGTATTTT. Translating it yields CASSFRGVDTQYF.

The rearrangement joins TRBV30 to TRBJ1-1, with D hard to call. Germline V gene sequence: CDR1 GTSNPN, CDR2 SVGIG (reference sequence). The CDR3 extends over 11 amino acids. Trimming pared 7 bases from V and 0 bases from J, leaving 6 bases between. The chain's CDR3 is CAFRLNTEAFF. The DNA of the CDR3 is TGTGCCTTCAGATTGAACACTGAAGCTTTCTTT.

This clone was seen only a few times. Additional DNA sequences in this sample encode the identical CDR3. The chain combines TRBV11-1 with TRBJ2-5; D ambiguous. Deletions cut 5 bases from V and 0 bases from J, with 13 bases between. CDR3 length equals 15 residues. CDR1 and CDR2 from the germline V gene are SGHAT and FQDESV (reference sequence). CDR3 nucleotides: TGTGCCAGCAGCACGCCCGGTTGGTACCAAGAGACCCAGTACTTC. Translated: CASSTPGWYQETQYF.

The gene calls are TRBV7-8 and TRBJ1-5, with D possibly matching TRBD1 (5 bases). CDR1 is SGHVS, CDR2 FQNEAQ, per germline. The CDR3 sequence is 13 residues long. V dropped 4 bases and J dropped 6 bases, with 10 bases sitting between them. CDR3 protein: CASSWDGVQPQHF. CDR3 DNA sequence: TGTGCCAGCAGCTGGGACGGGGTTCAGCCCCAGCATTTT.

This clone was seen only a few times. The V call is TRBV7-2, the J call TRBJ2-5; no clear D. CDR3 length: 13 residues. V was shortened by 6 bases and J by 0 bases, with 8 bases between the two germline ends. In germline, CDR1 is SGHTA, CDR2 FQGNSA. Written as DNA, the CDR3 is TGTGCCAGCAGGGAGCCAAACCAAGAGACCCAGTACTTC. Amino acid sequence: CASREPNQETQYF.

This clone was counted between two and nine times. The V gene is TRBV6-5, the J gene TRBJ1-1; no reliable D call. Germline V CDR1 and CDR2: MNHEY, SVGAGI. CDR3 length: 14 residues. V lost 5 bases to trimming and J lost 11 bases, with 21 bases between them. CDR3 residues: CASSKPSRPGRAFF. CDR3 DNA sequence: TGTGCCAGCAGTAAACCCTCTCGGCCGGGGAGGGCTTTCTTT.

This clone was recorded a few times. This sample includes further DNA sequences coding for the same CDR3. This chain connects TRBV20-1 to TRBJ2-7; TRBD1 is a possible D gene (5 bases). Germline CDR1 DFQATT, CDR2 SNEGSKA (reference sequence). V lost 5 bases, J lost 4 bases, and 9 bases lay in between. The CDR3 has 11 residues. The CDR3 region is CSASDRYEQYF. In DNA form, the CDR3 reads TGCAGTGCTTCTGACAGATACGAGCAGTACTTC.

The J gene is TRBJ2-3, the V gene TRBV7-8; D gene unclear. Germline V gene data show CDR1 as SGHVS and CDR2 as FQNEAQ. This CDR3 comprises 14 residues. V was trimmed by 4 bases and J by 5 bases, leaving 13 bases between them. Here the CDR3 DNA reads TGTGCCAGCAGCTCCCGGGTGGCGGTAGATACGCAGTATTTT. Residues: CASSSRVAVDTQYF.

This clone was observed a few times. The chain links TRBV11-1 to TRBJ2-7; tentatively, D is TRBD2 (5 bases). Trimming removed 5 bases at V and 3 bases at J, with 14 bases between. The germline CDR1 and CDR2 sequences are SGHAT and FQDESV (reference sequence). The CDR3 has 14 residues. DNA of the CDR3: TGTGCCAGCAGCCTAGGAGGTAGTCTCTACGAGCAGTACTTC. It encodes CASSLGGSLYEQYF. The full variable domain, with the rest looked up from reference TRBV11-1 and TRBJ2-7, is EAEVAQSPRYKITEKSQAVAFWCDPISGHATLYWYRQILGQGPELLVQFQDESVVDDSQLPKDRFSAERLKGVDSTLKIQPAELGDSAMYLCASSLGGSLYEQYFGPGTRLTVT.

This clone came up a few times. This specimen includes other DNA sequences encoding the same CDR3. The rearrangement joins TRBV30 to TRBJ1-5; 8 bases agree with TRBD1. The trim removed 2 bases at V and 4 bases at J, leaving 4 bases unmatched. The CDR3 has 14 amino acids. Germline CDR1 and CDR2: GTSNPN and SVGIG (reference sequence). CDR3 coding DNA: TGTGCCTGGAGTCAAGGACAGGGTAATCAGCCCCAGCATTTT. It encodes CAWSQGQGNQPQHF.

This clone was seen a handful of times. J is TRBJ1-2 and V is TRBV30, with a possible D match to TRBD1 (5 bases). V lost 3 bases and J lost 5, with 16 bases in between. The CDR3 is 14 amino acids. CDR1 and CDR2 from the germline V gene are GTSNPN and SVGIG (reference sequence). The CDR3 reads CAWSFQGGLYGYTF. In DNA, the CDR3 is TGTGCCTGGAGCTTCCAGGGAGGCTTGTATGGCTACACCTTC.

The chain uses TRBV14 and TRBJ2-1, with 10 bases matching TRBD2. CDR3 length: 17 amino acids. Trimming at V came to 0 bases and at J to 3 bases, leaving 5 bases not matched to a gene. Germline V lookup: CDR1 SGHDN, CDR2 FVKESK. CDR3 DNA sequence: TGTGCCAGCAGCCAAGAGGGTAGCGGGGGGATCTACAATGAGCAGTTCTTC. This codes for CASSQEGSGGIYNEQFF. Full variable domain (outside the CDR3, taken from reference TRBV14 and TRBJ2-1): EAGVTQFPSHSVIEKGQTVTLRCDPISGHDNLYWYRRVMGKEIKFLLHFVKESKQDESGMPNNRFLAERTGGTYSTLKVQPAELEDSGVYFCASSQEGSGGIYNEQFFGPGTRLTVL.

This clone turned up a few times. The chain is built from TRBV2 and TRBJ2-4; a weak D match, TRBD1 (6 bases). With 5 bases removed from V and 6 bases from J, the gap between germline ends came to 14 bases. The CDR3 sequence is 14 residues long. Germline lookup yields CDR1 SNHLY and CDR2 FYNNEI. Here the CDR3 DNA reads TGTGCCAGCAGTCTGAACAGAGGGGGAAACATTCAGTACTTC. Translated, it gives CASSLNRGGNIQYF.

The rearrangement uses TRBV15 and TRBJ2-1; D uncertain. Germline assignment: CDR1 LNHNV and CDR2 YYDKDF (reference sequence). Trimming removed 5 bases from V and 7 bases from J, with 21 bases in between. CDR3 length: 16 residues. The CDR3 coding sequence is TGTGCCACCAGCGGATGGACGTGGTGGGGTTTGAATGAGCAGTTCTTC. Encoded protein: CATSGWTWWGLNEQFF.

J is TRBJ1-1 and V is TRBV11-3, with 7 bases aligning to TRBD1. CDR3 length: 15 amino acids. The germline V gene has CDR1 SGHNT and CDR2 YENEEA. Trimming cost V 5 bases and J 1 base; bases outside gene matches: 7. The CDR3 DNA reads as TGTGCCAGCAGCCATACCGGGACAGCGAACACTGAAGCTTTCTTT. It specifies CASSHTGTANTEAFF.

This clone was counted between two and nine times. The chain is built from TRBV25-1 and TRBJ1-2, with 7 bases matching TRBD1. The ends lost 7 bases at V and 8 bases at J; junction bases unmatched: 10. The CDR3 is made up of 13 amino acids. Germline V lookup: CDR1 MGHDK, CDR2 SYGVNS. The CDR3, as DNA: TGTGCCAGCAAACAGGGGCCTTCGGAGGGCTACACCTTC. Its protein product is CASKQGPSEGYTF.

This clone was counted only a few times. The chain uses TRBV30 and TRBJ2-5, with unresolved D. V was cut by 3 bases and J by 5 bases, with 19 bases left in between. The V gene's germline CDR1 is GTSNPN and CDR2 SVGIG (reference sequence). The CDR3 is 15 amino acids. CDR3 sequence (DNA): TGTGCCTGGAGGGGCCGGGCCCTAGTCGAGGAGACCCAGTACTTC. Residues: CAWRGRALVEETQYF.

The CDR3, as DNA: TGTGCCAGCAGACCTCAGGGCGGTGGGAGTTGGGATGAAAAACTGTTTTTT. Its translation is CASRPQGGGSWDEKLFF. This chain joins TRBV7-2 and TRBJ1-4, with a tentative D call TRBD1 (5 bases). Looked up from germline, CDR1 is SGHTA and CDR2 is FQGNSA. The CDR3 is made up of 17 amino acids. The germline V and J ends were trimmed by 6 bases and 6 bases, with 23 bases remaining between them. Based on the CDR3 plus reference TRBV7-2 and TRBJ1-4, the full variable domain is GAGVSQSPSNKVTEKGKDVELRCDPISGHTALYWYRQSLGQGLEFLIYFQGNSAPDKSGLPSDRFSAERTGGSVSTLTIQRTQQEDSAVYLCASRPQGGGSWDEKLFFGSGTQLSVL.

This clone was seen more than once but under ten times. The chain employs TRBV9 and TRBJ2-5, with 8 positions matching TRBD1. The V gene end was trimmed by 4 bases and the J gene end by 4 bases; junction bases not matched to a gene: 9. CDR1 and CDR2 (germline): SGDLS, YYNGEE. The CDR3 runs to 15 residues. CDR3 in DNA: TGTGCCAGCAGCCAAGCAGGGGGCAGGGGAGAGACCCAGTACTTC. It codes for CASSQAGGRGETQYF.

This clone was picked up many times. In nucleotides, the CDR3 is TGTGCCAGCAGCTTAGCGCAGGGAGGAAGGGACATTCAGTACTTC. The encoded protein is CASSLAQGGRDIQYF. V and J are TRBV7-2 and TRBJ2-4; maybe TRBD2 (6 bases). The CDR3 sequence is 15 residues long. From germline, CDR1 is SGHTA and CDR2 FQGNSA. With 0 bases removed from V and 8 bases from J, the gap between germline ends came to 14 bases.

This clone appeared a few times. The rearrangement uses TRBV29-1 and TRBJ1-4; D remains unclear. This CDR3 comprises 12 residues. Between the trimmed V and J ends, which lost 1 base and 7 bases, there was a span of 7 bases. Per the germline V gene, CDR1 is SQVTM and CDR2 is ANQGSEA. The CDR3 DNA is TGCAGCGTTGAAGGGGTGGGTGAAAAACTGTTTTTT. It encodes CSVEGVGEKLFF.

There are a few counts of this clone. The V and J genes are TRBV5-1 and TRBJ1-1; possible D gene TRBD1, 6 bases. The ends were cut back, 3 bases at V and 5 bases at J, with 14 bases in the middle. CDR1 and CDR2 (germline): SGHRS, YFSETQ. The CDR3 covers 14 residues. Written as DNA, the CDR3 is TGCGCCAGCAGCTCGGACAGCTGGAGTACTGAAGCTTTCTTT. Protein: CASSSDSWSTEAFF.

The chain couples TRBV4-1 to TRBJ1-2; no firm D call. CDR3 length equals 16 residues. V gave up 1 base and J gave up 4 bases, with 16 bases separating them. Germline assignment: CDR1 MGHRA and CDR2 YSYEKL. CDR3 sequence (DNA): TGCGCCAGCAGCCAAGTAATAATCCGGGCCCCCTATGGCTACACCTTC. Translation gives CASSQVIIRAPYGYTF.

The V gene is TRBV27, the J gene TRBJ1-5; no definite D call. This CDR3 has 15 residues. Trimming stripped 5 bases from V and 6 bases from J, with 17 bases between. Germline loops: CDR1 MNHEY, CDR2 SMNVEV (reference sequence). CDR3 bases: TGTGCCAGCAGTCCAGACATTGTTGCTAGTCAGCCCCAGCATTTT. This translates into CASSPDIVASQPQHF.

With respect to this clone: Other nucleotide sequences from this sample produce the same CDR3. The gene calls are TRBV10-3 and TRBJ1-1; 10 nucleotides agree with TRBD1. Germline V gives CDR1 ENHRY, CDR2 SYGVKD. V dropped 4 bases and J dropped 3; count of bases not matched to a gene: 2. CDR3 length: 14 amino acids. The CDR3 loop is CAISGTGGDTEAFF. The CDR3 DNA follows: TGTGCCATCAGTGGGACAGGGGGAGACACTGAAGCTTTCTTT.